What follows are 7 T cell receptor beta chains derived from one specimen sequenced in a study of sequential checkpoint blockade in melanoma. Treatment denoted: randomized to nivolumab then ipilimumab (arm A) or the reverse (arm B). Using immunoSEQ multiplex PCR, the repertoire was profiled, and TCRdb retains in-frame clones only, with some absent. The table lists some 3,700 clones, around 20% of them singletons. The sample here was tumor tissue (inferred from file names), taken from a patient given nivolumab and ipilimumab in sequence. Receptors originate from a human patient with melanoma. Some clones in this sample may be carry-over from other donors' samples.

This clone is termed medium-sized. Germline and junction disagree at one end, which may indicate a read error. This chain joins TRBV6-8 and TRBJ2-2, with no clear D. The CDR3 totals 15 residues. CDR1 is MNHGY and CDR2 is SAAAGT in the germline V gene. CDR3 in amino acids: CAISDSSTNTGELFF. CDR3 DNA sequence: TGTGCCATCAGTGACTCATCAACCAACACCGGGGAGCTGTTTTTT.

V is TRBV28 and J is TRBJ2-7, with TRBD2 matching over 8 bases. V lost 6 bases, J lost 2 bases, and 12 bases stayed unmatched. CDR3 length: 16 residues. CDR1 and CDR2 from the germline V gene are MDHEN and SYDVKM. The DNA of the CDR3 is TGTGCCAGCAGCCCAGCGCACGGGGGGGGCGCCTACGAGCAGTACTTC. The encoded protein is CASSPAHGGGAYEQYF.

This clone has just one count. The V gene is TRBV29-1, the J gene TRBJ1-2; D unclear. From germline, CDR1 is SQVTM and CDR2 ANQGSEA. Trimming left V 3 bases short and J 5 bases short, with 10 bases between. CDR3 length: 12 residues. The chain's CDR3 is CSVDPTGYGYTF. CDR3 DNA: TGCAGCGTTGACCCAACCGGGTATGGCTACACCTTC.

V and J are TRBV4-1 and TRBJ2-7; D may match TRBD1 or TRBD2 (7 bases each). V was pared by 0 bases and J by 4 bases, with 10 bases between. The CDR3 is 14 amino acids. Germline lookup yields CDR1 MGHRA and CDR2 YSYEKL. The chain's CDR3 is CASSQDRGGYEQYF. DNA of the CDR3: TGCGCCAGCAGCCAAGACAGGGGGGGGTACGAGCAGTACTTC.

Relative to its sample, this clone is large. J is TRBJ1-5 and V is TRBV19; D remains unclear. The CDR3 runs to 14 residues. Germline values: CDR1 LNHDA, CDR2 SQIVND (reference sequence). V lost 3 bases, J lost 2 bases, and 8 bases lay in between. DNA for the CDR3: TGTGCCAGTAGTATCGAGGCAGGCAATCAGCCCCAGCATTTT. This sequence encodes CASSIEAGNQPQHF.

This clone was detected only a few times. CDR3 bases: TGTGCCAGCATCTTGGGACCAGATACGCAGTATTTT. Its protein is CASILGPDTQYF. This rearrangement joins TRBV6-8 to TRBJ2-3, with D perhaps TRBD1 or TRBD2 (5 bases each). V lost 7 bases, J lost 4 bases, and 9 bases lay in between. The CDR3 has 12 amino acids. The germline V gene has CDR1 MNHGY and CDR2 SAAAGT.

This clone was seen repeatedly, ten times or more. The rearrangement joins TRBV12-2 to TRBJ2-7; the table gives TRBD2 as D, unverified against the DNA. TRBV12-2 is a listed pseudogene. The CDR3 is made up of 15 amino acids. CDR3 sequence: CATASNAFNPYEQYF. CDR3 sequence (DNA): TGTGCCACCGCTTCTAATGCCTTTAACCCCTACGAGCAGTACTTC.